This T cell receptor beta chain appears in the sequencing data of a study of blood T cell repertoires in COVID-19. Study-wide background: Acute and convalescent COVID-19 samples came from the United States, Italy and Spain. PBMCs, B-cell-depleted T cells, or T cells provided the cDNA or gDNA that made up the material.

Libraries were prepared by immunoSEQ multiplex PCR; TCRdb keeps only in-frame clonotypes and omits some of them. The sample records about 230,000 clones, 65% to 90% being singletons. Sequencing was done on a sample of PBMCs or T cells enriched from blood (not recorded which). This sequence originates from a man younger than 30 who had recovered from COVID-19.

CDR3 region: CASSQDRQGSVAKNIQYF. CDR3 bases: TGTGCCAGCAGCCAAGACCGTCAGGGGTCGGTCGCCAAAAACATTCAGTACTTC. V is TRBV3-1 (or the pseudogene TRBV3-2) and J is TRBJ2-4, with D possibly being TRBD1 (6 bases). The CDR3 consists of 18 residues. V was cut by 0 bases and J by 1 base, with 16 bases left in between. Germline-derived CDR1 and CDR2 are LGHDT and YNNKEL (reference sequence).